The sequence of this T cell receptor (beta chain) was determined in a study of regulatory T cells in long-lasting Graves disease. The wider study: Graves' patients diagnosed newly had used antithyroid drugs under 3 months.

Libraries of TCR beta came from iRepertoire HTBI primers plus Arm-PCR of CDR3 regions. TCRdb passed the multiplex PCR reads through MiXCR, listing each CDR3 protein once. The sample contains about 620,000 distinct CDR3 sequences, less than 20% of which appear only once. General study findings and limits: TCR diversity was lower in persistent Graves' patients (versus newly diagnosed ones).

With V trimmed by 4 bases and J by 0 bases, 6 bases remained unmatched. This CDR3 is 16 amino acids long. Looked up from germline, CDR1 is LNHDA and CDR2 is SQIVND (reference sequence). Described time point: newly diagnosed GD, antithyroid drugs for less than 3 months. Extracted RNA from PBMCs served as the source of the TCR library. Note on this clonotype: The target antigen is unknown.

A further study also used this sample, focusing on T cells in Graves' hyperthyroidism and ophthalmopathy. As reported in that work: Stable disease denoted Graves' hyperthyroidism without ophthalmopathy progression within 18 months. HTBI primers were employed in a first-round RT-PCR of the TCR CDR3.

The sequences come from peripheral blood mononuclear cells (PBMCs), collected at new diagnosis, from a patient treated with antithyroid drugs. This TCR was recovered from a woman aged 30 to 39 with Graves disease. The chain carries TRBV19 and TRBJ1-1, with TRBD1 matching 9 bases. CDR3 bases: TGTGCCAGTAGTACGGGGACAGGGAGACTGAACACTGAAGCTTTCTTT. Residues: CASSTGTGRLNTEAFF.